This T cell receptor beta chain is drawn from a study of blood T cell repertoires in COVID-19. The wider study: The analysed material was cDNA or gDNA that came from T cells, B-cell-depleted T cells, or PBMCs.

CDR1 is LNHDA, CDR2 SQIVND, per germline (reference sequence). The CDR3 covers 14 residues. The ends were cut back, 6 bases at V and 2 bases at J, with 13 bases in the middle. Original analysis: Amplification of reference gene primers was used by the study to estimate nucleated cell counts. Assay used: immunoSEQ multiplex PCR; TCRdb lists only in-frame clones, some missing. That table is the source of V, J and clone size, and D and trimming were worked out from the DNA. The sample consists of some 230,000 clones, under 90% of them appearing once. The chain is built from TRBV19 and TRBJ2-5; weak D call: TRBD1 (6 bases). The TCR originated in a woman between 55 and 75 years old who had recovered from COVID-19. The sequenced material came from peripheral blood. The CDR3 DNA sequence: TGTGCCAGTAGCAGATACGGGACACAAGAGACCCAGTACTTC. Encoded protein: CASSRYGTQETQYF.